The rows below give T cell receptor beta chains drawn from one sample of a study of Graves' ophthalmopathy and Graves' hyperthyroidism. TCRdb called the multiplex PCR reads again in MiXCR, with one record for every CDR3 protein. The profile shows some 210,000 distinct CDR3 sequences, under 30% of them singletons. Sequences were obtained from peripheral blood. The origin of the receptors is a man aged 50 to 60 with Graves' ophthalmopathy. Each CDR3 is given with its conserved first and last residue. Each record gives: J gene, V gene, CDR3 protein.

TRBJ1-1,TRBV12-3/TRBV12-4,CASRTRGQLNTEAFF
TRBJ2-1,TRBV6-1,CASDQGSYNEQFF
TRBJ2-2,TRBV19,CASSKLELARNTGELFF
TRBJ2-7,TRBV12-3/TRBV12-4,CASSLTSSSYEQYF
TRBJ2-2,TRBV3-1,CASSQTRDRNTGELFF
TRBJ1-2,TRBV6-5,CASSYSEGKTNYGYTF
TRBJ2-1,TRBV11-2,CASRSLAGYYNEQFF
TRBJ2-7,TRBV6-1,CASSRQGEVYEQYF
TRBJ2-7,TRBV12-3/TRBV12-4,CASSPRSREYEQYF
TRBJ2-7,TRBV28,CASSFGGNSYEQYF
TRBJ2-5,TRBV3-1,CASSQDGTTRETQYF
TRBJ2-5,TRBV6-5,CASSSVGTDQETQYF
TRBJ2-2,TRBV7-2,CASSFTNTGELFF
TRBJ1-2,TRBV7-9,CASSLKGATDYGYTF
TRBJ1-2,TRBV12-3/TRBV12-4,CASSLVGTDYGYTF
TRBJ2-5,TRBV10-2,CASSRTSGRKETQYF
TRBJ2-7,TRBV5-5,CASSLVMVAYEQYF
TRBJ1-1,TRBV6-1,CASIAMNTEAFF
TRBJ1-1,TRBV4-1,CASSQGPGANTEAFF
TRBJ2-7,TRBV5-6,CASSRDGTDGLAGVYEQYF
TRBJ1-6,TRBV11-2,CASSLHGGTDETSALHF
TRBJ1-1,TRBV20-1,CSASRPNTKNLDFQNTEAFF
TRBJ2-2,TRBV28,CASSFGLGGELFF
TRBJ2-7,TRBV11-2,CASSPPEGRGSYEQYF
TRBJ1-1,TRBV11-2,CASSHNPGSNTEAFF
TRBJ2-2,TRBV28,CASSLVEYTGELFF
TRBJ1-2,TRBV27,CASSYGQGAHRGYTF
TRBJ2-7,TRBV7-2,CASSTSGTAPYEQYF
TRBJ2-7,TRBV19,CASSPWGDRGLYEQYF
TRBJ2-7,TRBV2,CASRQSYEQYF
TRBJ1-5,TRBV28,CASKESSNQPQHF